These T cell receptor beta chains were read from a single sample in a study of blood T cell repertoires in COVID-19. Repertoires were generated with immunoSEQ multiplex PCR, while TCRdb's copy carries only in-frame clones and drops some. The table includes 80,000 to 100,000 clones, about nine tenths detected once. Sequenced material: peripheral blood. The source is a man between 50 and 59 years old with acute or convalescent COVID-19. The CDR3 runs from the conserved cysteine through the conserved F or W. A D gene is named only where the DNA matches it firmly. Only some rows state a clone size, as once, few, many or a class for expanded clones.

j_gene | v_gene | abundance | d_gene | CDR3aa | CDR3nt
TRBJ1-1 | TRBV15 | NA | NA | CATSSDYTEAFF | TGTGCCACCAGCTCGGACTACACTGAAGCTTTCTTT
TRBJ1-2 | TRBV5-1 | NA | NA | CASSWDWGSYGYTF | TGCGCCAGCTCCTGGGACTGGGGGAGCTATGGCTACACCTTC
TRBJ2-7 | TRBV7-9 | few | TRBD2 | CASSPGLAGVFYEQYF | TGTGCCAGCAGCCCAGGACTAGCGGGAGTTTTCTACGAGCAGTACTTC
TRBJ2-3 | TRBV5-4 | NA | NA | CASSPVQGADTQYF | TGTGCCAGCAGCCCCGTTCAGGGTGCAGATACGCAGTATTTT
TRBJ2-5 | TRBV19 | NA | TRBD2 | CASSLSGSKETQYF | TGTGCCAGTAGCCTTAGCGGGAGTAAAGAGACCCAGTACTTC
TRBJ2-5 | TRBV30 | NA | TRBD2 | CAWRASGGDKETQYF | TGTGCCTGGAGAGCCTCTGGGGGGGATAAAGAGACCCAGTACTTC
TRBJ2-7 | TRBV4-1 | NA | NA | CASSQGQALEQYF | TGCGCCAGCAGCCAAGGACAGGCTCTCGAGCAGTACTTC
TRBJ1-1 | TRBV7-9 | once | NA | CASSSEGTEAFF | TGTGCCAGCAGCTCCGAGGGCACTGAAGCTTTCTTT
TRBJ1-2 | TRBV5-6 | NA | TRBD1 | CASISSDRNYGYTF | TGTGCCAGCATCTCTTCGGACAGGAACTATGGCTACACCTTC
TRBJ2-7 | TRBV9 | NA | NA | CASSVDGGGLEQYF | TGTGCCAGCAGCGTAGACGGCGGGGGCCTCGAGCAGTACTTC
TRBJ2-5 | TRBV5-4 | NA | NA | CASSLAGAGETQYF | TGTGCCAGCAGCCTTGCGGGGGCAGGGGAGACCCAGTACTTC
TRBJ1-3 | TRBV4-2 | few | TRBD1 | CASSQAYRGTSGNTIYF | TGTGCCAGCAGCCAGGCATACAGGGGCACCTCTGGAAACACCATATATTTT
TRBJ2-1 | TRBV19 | once | TRBD1 | CASSIRGQGSRGYYNEQFF | TGTGCCAGTAGTATTAGGGGACAGGGAAGCCGTGGCTACTACAATGAGCAGTTCTTC
TRBJ1-5 | TRBV18 | NA | TRBD1 | CASSTQGQLNQPQHF | TGTGCCAGCTCAACACAGGGACAGCTGAATCAGCCCCAGCATTTT
TRBJ2-5 | TRBV11-3 | NA | TRBD2 | CASSYTGGRETQYF | TGTGCCAGCAGCTATACGGGGGGACGAGAGACCCAGTACTTC
TRBJ1-1 | TRBV19 | NA | NA | CASSIGRVNTEAFF | TGTGCCAGTAGTATTGGCAGGGTCAACACTGAAGCTTTCTTT
TRBJ1-2 | TRBV7-9 | NA | NA | CASSSLTGIYGYTF | TGTGCCAGCAGCAGCTTGACAGGAATTTATGGCTACACCTTC
TRBJ2-7 | TRBV7-6 | NA | NA | CASSEEGASSYEQYF | TGTGCCAGCAGCGAGGAGGGGGCCTCCTCCTACGAGCAGTACTTC
TRBJ2-1 | TRBV19 | NA | TRBD2 | CASSISGGVNNEQFF | TGTGCCAGTAGTATAAGCGGGGGGGTTAACAATGAGCAGTTCTTC
TRBJ2-7 | TRBV7-2 | NA | NA | CASRLSGIPRHEQYF | TGTGCCAGCAGGCTTTCCGGGATACCGCGACACGAGCAGTACTTC
TRBJ2-7 | TRBV6-5 | NA | NA | CASSLTVIDEQYF | TGTGCCAGCAGTCTTACAGTTATCGACGAGCAGTACTTC
TRBJ1-2 | TRBV12-3/TRBV12-4 | NA | TRBD1 | CASSSGTGVGYTF | TGTGCCAGCAGTTCCGGGACAGGAGTTGGCTACACCTTC
TRBJ2-2 | TRBV10-1 | NA | TRBD2 | CASSEGLAVNTGELFF | TGCGCCAGCAGTGAGGGACTAGCGGTGAACACCGGGGAGCTGTTTTTT
TRBJ1-3 | TRBV6-5 | once | NA | CASGRGNIGNTIYF | TGTGCCAGCGGACGGGGGAATATTGGAAACACCATATATTTT
TRBJ1-5 | TRBV28 | NA | TRBD1 | CATEGPGQGRSQPQHF | TGTGCCACCGAGGGCCCTGGACAGGGCAGAAGTCAGCCCCAGCATTTT
TRBJ1-1 | TRBV27 | NA | TRBD1 | CASYGQDGNTEAFF | TGTGCCAGTTACGGACAGGATGGCAACACTGAAGCTTTCTTT
TRBJ1-2 | TRBV19 | NA | NA | CASRQGNGYTF | TGTGCGTCGAGGCAGGGAAATGGCTACACCTTC
TRBJ2-1 | TRBV18 | once | NA | CASSPRQEQFF | TGTGCCAGCTCACCACGGCAGGAGCAGTTCTTC
TRBJ1-2 | TRBV2 | NA | NA | CASSGQGSYTF | TGTGCCAGCAGTGGGCAGGGTAGCTACACCTTC